The 20 T cell receptor beta chains reported below all come from one sample, sequenced in a study of blood T cells in healthy people across ages (dated by TCRdb to the mid-2010s). The library was generated by 5' RACE. The data were produced on an Illumina HiSeq 2500. The second PCR ran for roughly 6 to 11 cycles and used a J-beta primer mix along with a sample-barcoded 5' primer. The raw public reads went through TCRdb reprocessing: fastp at Q25, MiXCR clone calling, in-frame beta chains kept. Each record represents a unique CDR3 protein, reported with the most common genes and DNA among its rows. The sample table lists roughly 800,000 distinct CDR3 sequences, roughly 60% of them with a count of one. Approximately 21% of the sample rests with the top ten. Sequenced input: blood. Receptors were obtained from a man aged 25 to 45 in good health.

The chain carries TRBV29-1 and TRBJ2-3, with 15 bases matching TRBD2. The V gene end was trimmed by 7 bases and the J gene end by 2 bases; junction bases not matched to a gene: 16. The CDR3 runs 19 residues. Germline V gene lookup returns CDR1 SQVTM and CDR2 ANQGSEA. The CDR3 sequence is CSAVPRTSGRDHITDTQYF. The CDR3 bases are TGCAGCGCTGTTCCCAGGACTAGCGGGAGGGACCATATCACAGATACGCAGTATTTT.

This clonotype has just a few counts. The chain links TRBV14 to TRBJ1-6; D gene ambiguous. The germline V and J ends were trimmed by 0 bases and 9 bases, with 12 bases remaining between them. The germline V gene has CDR1 SGHDN and CDR2 FVKESK. CDR3 length: 15 residues. The CDR3 sequence is CASSQDLMRGSPLHF. The CDR3 DNA follows: TGTGCCAGCAGCCAAGACCTAATGCGCGGTTCACCCCTCCACTTT.

This clonotype was counted once. This rearrangement joins TRBV4-1 to TRBJ1-2; 8 bases align to TRBD1. The V gene end was trimmed by 1 base and the J gene end by 7 bases; junction bases not matched to a gene: 5. CDR3 length: 14 amino acids. Per germline, CDR1 MGHRA and CDR2 YSYEKL. CDR3 protein: CASSQADRVSGYTF. CDR3 bases: TGCGCCAGCAGCCAAGCGGACAGGGTATCTGGCTACACCTTC.

The chain carries TRBV10-3 and TRBJ1-1; D call uncertain. V was cut by 6 bases and J by 4 bases, with 12 bases left in between. Germline V gene lookup returns CDR1 ENHRY and CDR2 SYGVKD. This CDR3 is 13 amino acids long. CDR3 loop: CAIRDQVATEAFF. The CDR3, as DNA: TGTGCCATCAGGGACCAGGTGGCCACTGAAGCTTTCTTT.

Concerning this clonotype: Sequence at one end of the junction differs from germline and may be a read error. This chain links TRBV5-1 with TRBJ2-7, with D perhaps TRBD2 (5 bases). CDR3 length: 14 amino acids. Germline CDR1 SGHRS, CDR2 YFSETQ. The CDR3 sequence is CASSLGPEAYGQYF. Written as DNA, the CDR3 is TGCGCCAGCAGCTTAGGCCCGGAGGCCTACGGGCAGTACTTC.

This sequence joins TRBV2 and TRBJ2-5; D gene unclear. Per the germline V gene, CDR1 is SNHLY and CDR2 is FYNNEI. V gave up 7 bases and J gave up 5 bases, with 11 bases separating them. CDR3 length: 12 amino acids. The CDR3, as DNA: TGTGCCAGCACCCCGGGTACGGAGACCCAGTACTTC. Its protein is CASTPGTETQYF.

The V gene is TRBV28, the J gene TRBJ2-1, with 10 bases lining up with TRBD2. This CDR3 has 14 residues. After removal of 10 bases from V and 7 bases from J, the junction contained 10 bases not matched to a gene. Germline V gene sequence: CDR1 MDHEN, CDR2 SYDVKM. CDR3 in amino acids: CATRASGSRNEQFF. CDR3 coding DNA: TGTGCCACTAGGGCTAGCGGGAGTCGGAATGAGCAGTTCTTC.

The genes are TRBV7-2 and TRBJ2-7, with 12 nucleotides matching TRBD2. Germline loops: CDR1 SGHTA, CDR2 FQGNSA. This CDR3 has 15 residues. Trimming took 5 bases from V and 3 from J; bases not matched to a gene: 5. The CDR3 DNA follows: TGTGCCAGCAGCGGCGGACTAGCGGGAAGCTACGAGCAGTACTTC. Residues: CASSGGLAGSYEQYF.

The rearrangement joins TRBV12-3 or TRBV12-4 to TRBJ2-5; 8 positions agree with TRBD2. With 5 bases clipped from V and 5 bases from J, the junction kept 4 bases outside the gene matches. This CDR3 is built from 13 residues. The CDR3 region is CASSRGGWETQYF. Written as DNA, the CDR3 is TGTGCCAGCAGTCGGGGGGGTTGGGAGACCCAGTACTTC.

This chain uses TRBV28 with TRBJ2-5; D remains unclear. The V end lost 6 bases, the J end lost 2 bases, and 13 bases lay between the germline ends. The germline V gene encodes CDR1 MDHEN and CDR2 SYDVKM. The CDR3 loop spans 14 amino acids. The CDR3 protein is CASSMGNAQETQYF. In DNA form, the CDR3 reads TGTGCCAGCAGCATGGGTAACGCACAAGAGACCCAGTACTTC. Using reference TRBV28 and TRBJ2-5 for the parts outside the CDR3, the full variable domain is DVKVTQSSRYLVKRTGEKVFLECVQDMDHENMFWYRQDPGLGLRLIYFSYDVKMKEKGDIPEGYSVSREKKERFSLILESASTNQTSMYLCASSMGNAQETQYFGPGTRLLVL.

The chain is built from TRBV5-1 and TRBJ2-7; no reliable D call. Germline CDR1 SGHRS, CDR2 YFSETQ. V dropped 0 bases and J dropped 3 bases, with 13 bases sitting between them. CDR3 size: 15 residues. The CDR3 loop is CASSLEAALLYEQYF. CDR3 DNA: TGCGCCAGCAGCTTGGAGGCGGCATTACTCTACGAGCAGTACTTC.

This rearrangement joins TRBV25-1 to TRBJ2-4; 8 bases line up with TRBD1. Gene TRBJ2-5 matches the end of the DNA better, so the J call may be wrong. The CDR3 extends over 15 amino acids. The germline V gene has CDR1 MGHDK and CDR2 SYGVNS. The CDR3: CASSERQGAGKTQYF. The CDR3 coding sequence is TGTGCCAGCAGTGAAAGGCAGGGGGCTGGAAAGACCCAGTACTTC.

J is TRBJ1-1 and V is TRBV20-1, with D possibly TRBD1 on 5 matching bases. The CDR3 consists of 14 residues. Germline V CDR1 and CDR2: DFQATT, SNEGSKA (reference sequence). The V end was cut by 6 bases, the J end by 4 bases, with 18 bases between. The CDR3 nucleotides read TGCAGTGCATCCCCCATACCCAGGGCCACTGAAGCTTTCTTT. It codes for CSASPIPRATEAFF.

The chain links TRBV20-1 to TRBJ2-1, with 11 bases that match TRBD2. Looked up from germline, CDR1 is DFQATT and CDR2 is SNEGSKA (reference sequence). Trimming at V came to 6 bases and at J to 5 bases, leaving 6 bases not matched to a gene. This CDR3 is 14 amino acids long. CDR3: CSAVAGGLNNEQFF. CDR3 DNA sequence: TGCAGTGCGGTAGCGGGAGGGCTAAACAATGAGCAGTTCTTC.

This CDR3 reads CASSPGDSTYEQYF. In DNA, the CDR3 is TGTGCCAGCTCACCTGGGGACAGTACCTACGAGCAGTACTTC. V usage is TRBV18 and J usage is TRBJ2-7, with 7 bases matching TRBD1. The CDR3 length is 14 residues. CDR1 and CDR2 (germline): KGHSH, LQKENI. V shed 3 bases, J shed 2 bases, and the junction held 4 bases outside the gene matches.

This clonotype was counted many times. This chain links TRBV20-1 with TRBJ1-2; 7 bases agree with TRBD1. The CDR3 is made up of 10 amino acids. Germline trimming cut 8 bases from V and 7 bases from J; bases unmatched to any gene: 4. Germline-derived CDR1 and CDR2 are DFQATT and SNEGSKA (reference sequence). CDR3 DNA: TGCAGTACTCACAGGGGTGGCTACACCTTC. Translation gives CSTHRGGYTF.

The genes are TRBV25-1 and TRBJ2-4, with D perhaps matching TRBD2 (5 bases). The J call may not be correct, given that the DNA end is closer to TRBJ2-5. The CDR3 is made up of 16 amino acids. Germline values: CDR1 MGHDK, CDR2 SYGVNS. The CDR3 bases are TGTGCCAGCAGTGATTTGAAGACTAATTCTCCAGAGACCCAGTACTTC. It is translated as CASSDLKTNSPETQYF.

This clonotype was observed a handful of times. This chain uses TRBV15 with TRBJ2-7; 8 bases line up with TRBD1. V shed 4 bases and J 3 bases; nucleotides not matched to a gene: 5. Germline CDR1 and CDR2: LNHNV and YYDKDF (reference sequence). The CDR3 has 14 amino acids. The CDR3 DNA sequence: TGTGCCACCAGCACTATGGACAGGGTCTACGAGCAGTACTTC. Protein: CATSTMDRVYEQYF.

Of note for this clonotype: Relative to the germline gene, one junction end is altered; a read error may explain this. This rearrangement joins TRBV27 to TRBJ1-6; D is undetermined. This CDR3 has 11 residues. CDR1 MNHEY and CDR2 SMNVEV come from the germline V gene (reference sequence). The CDR3 loop reads CTSSPNSPLHF. For the CDR3, the DNA is TGTACCAGCAGTCCTAATTCACCCCTCCACTTT.

The chain is built from TRBV12-3 or TRBV12-4 and TRBJ2-7; 12 bases are a match to TRBD2. V was clipped by 1 base and J by 7 bases; unmatched bases: 8. This CDR3 contains 16 residues. The CDR3 loop reads CASSLELAGGPDEQYF. CDR3 coding DNA: TGTGCCAGCAGTTTAGAGCTAGCGGGAGGGCCGGATGAGCAGTACTTC.